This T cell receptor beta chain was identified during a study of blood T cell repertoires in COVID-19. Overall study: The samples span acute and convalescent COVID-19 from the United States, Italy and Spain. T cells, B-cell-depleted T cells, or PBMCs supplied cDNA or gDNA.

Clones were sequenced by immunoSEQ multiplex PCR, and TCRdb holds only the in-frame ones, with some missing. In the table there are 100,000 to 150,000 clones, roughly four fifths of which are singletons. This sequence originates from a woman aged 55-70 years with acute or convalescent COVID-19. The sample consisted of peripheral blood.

The CDR3 here is CASSLVQGVNTEAFF. Written as DNA, the CDR3 is TGCGCCAGCAGCTTGGTCCAGGGGGTTAACACTGAAGCTTTCTTT. This chain connects TRBV5-1 to TRBJ1-1; TRBD1 matches at 7 bases. Germline V gene lookup returns CDR1 SGHRS and CDR2 YFSETQ. Losses at the gene ends were 0 bases for V and 2 bases for J; bases not matched to a gene: 4. The CDR3 length is 15 residues. The full variable domain, its missing parts supplied by reference TRBV5-1 and TRBJ1-1, is KAGVTQTPRYLIKTRGQQVTLSCSPISGHRSVSWYQQTPGQGLQFLFEYFSETQRNKGNFPGRFSGRQFSNSRSEMNVSTLELGDSALYLCASSLVQGVNTEAFFGQGTRLTVV.